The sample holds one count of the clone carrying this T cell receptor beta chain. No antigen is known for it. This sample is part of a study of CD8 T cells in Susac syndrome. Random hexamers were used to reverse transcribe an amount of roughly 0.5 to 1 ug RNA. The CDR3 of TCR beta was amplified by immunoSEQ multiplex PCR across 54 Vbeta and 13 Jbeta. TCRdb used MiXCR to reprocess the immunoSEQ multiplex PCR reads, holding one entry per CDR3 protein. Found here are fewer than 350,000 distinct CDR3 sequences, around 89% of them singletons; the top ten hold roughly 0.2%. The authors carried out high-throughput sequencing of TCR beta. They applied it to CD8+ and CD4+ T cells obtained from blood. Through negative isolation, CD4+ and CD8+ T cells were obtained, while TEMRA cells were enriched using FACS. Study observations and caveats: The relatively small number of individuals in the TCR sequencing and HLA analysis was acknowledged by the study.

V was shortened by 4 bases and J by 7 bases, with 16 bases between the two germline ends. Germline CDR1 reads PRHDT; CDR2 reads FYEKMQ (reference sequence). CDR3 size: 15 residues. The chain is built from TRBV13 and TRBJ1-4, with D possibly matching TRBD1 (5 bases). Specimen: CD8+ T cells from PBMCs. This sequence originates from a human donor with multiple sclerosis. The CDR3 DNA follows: TGTGCCAGCAGCTCCCGCGGGGACTCGGGTGAAAAACTGTTTTTT. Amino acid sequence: CASSSRGDSGEKLFF.